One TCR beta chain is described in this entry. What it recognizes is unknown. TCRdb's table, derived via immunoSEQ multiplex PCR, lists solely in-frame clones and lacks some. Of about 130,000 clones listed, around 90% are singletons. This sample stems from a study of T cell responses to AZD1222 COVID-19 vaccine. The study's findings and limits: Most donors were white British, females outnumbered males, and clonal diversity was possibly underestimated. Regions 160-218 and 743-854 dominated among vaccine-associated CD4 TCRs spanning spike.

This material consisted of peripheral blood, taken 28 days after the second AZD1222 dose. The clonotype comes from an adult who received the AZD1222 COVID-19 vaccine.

CDR3 loop: CAWSVDGGAVDTQYF. The CDR3 DNA follows: TGTGCCTGGAGTGTAGACGGGGGGGCCGTAGATACGCAGTATTTT. The chain has TRBV30 and TRBJ2-3, with 8 nucleotides matching TRBD2. The germline V gene encodes CDR1 GTSNPN and CDR2 SVGIG (reference sequence). J lost 5 bases, V lost 0 bases, and 7 bases had no gene match. The length of the CDR3 is 15 residues.